The 9 T cell receptor beta chains reported below all come from one sample, sequenced in a study of cytomegalovirus exposure and HLA in healthy donors. PCR amplification relied on 60 Vbeta primers (plus 13 Jbeta primers). TCRdb's copy holds only in-frame clones and misses some; the assay was immunoSEQ multiplex PCR. In the table there are 160,000 or so clones, 70% to 80% of which are singletons. Material for sequencing was PBMCs. These receptors came from a man aged 45-60 years in good health and CMV-seropositive.

Written as DNA, the CDR3 is TGTGCCAGTATGTCAAGCTCCTCTGGAAACACCATATATTTT. Encoded protein: CASMSSSSGNTIYF. The chain employs TRBV19 and TRBJ1-3; D remains unclear. Trimming left V 7 bases short and J 0 bases short, with 10 bases between. The CDR3 loop spans 14 amino acids. From germline, CDR1 is LNHDA and CDR2 SQIVND (reference sequence).

The genes are TRBV10-3 and TRBJ2-1; possibly TRBD1 for D (5 bases). V was pared by 10 bases and J by 8 bases, with 18 bases between. Looked up from germline, CDR1 is ENHRY and CDR2 is SYGVKD. This CDR3 is 13 amino acids long. This chain's CDR3 is CATSYRGEDEQFF. The CDR3 coding sequence is TGTGCCACTTCCTATAGGGGTGAGGATGAGCAGTTCTTC.

CDR3 nucleotides: TGCAGCTCAGGGGAGGGGCCTGCCTACGAGCAGTACTTC. It yields the protein CSSGEGPAYEQYF. The chain employs TRBV29-1 and TRBJ2-7; a weak D match, TRBD2 (7 bases). Germline V gene data show CDR1 as SQVTM and CDR2 as ANQGSEA. This CDR3 has 13 residues. V shed 8 bases and J shed 2 bases, with 16 bases lying between them.

This chain uses TRBV19 with TRBJ1-6; D may be TRBD1 (6 bases). CDR3 length: 15 amino acids. Germline CDR1 LNHDA, CDR2 SQIVND (reference sequence). Trimming stripped 9 bases from V and 3 bases from J, with 15 bases between. The CDR3 bases are TGTGCCAGCGGTAAGGGGGTTGGCTATAATTCACCCCTCCACTTT. This codes for CASGKGVGYNSPLHF.

The chain is built from TRBV6-5 and TRBJ2-7; 7 positions match TRBD2. The V gene's germline CDR1 is MNHEY and CDR2 SVGAGI. This CDR3 comprises 16 residues. The J segment lost 1 base and the V segment lost 0 bases, leaving 6 bases of the junction unmatched. As DNA, the CDR3 is TGTGCCAGCAGTTACTCTTCTAGCGGCGAATCCTACGAGCAGTACTTC. Its translation: CASSYSSSGESYEQYF.

This clone was observed a few times. V is TRBV7-2 and J is TRBJ2-5, with unresolved D. This CDR3 spans 15 amino acids. The V gene's germline CDR1 is SGHTA and CDR2 FQGNSA. The ends were cut back, 4 bases at V and 5 bases at J, with 17 bases in the middle. This CDR3 reads CASSSNPSLRETQYF. CDR3 DNA: TGTGCCAGCAGCTCGAACCCTTCTCTTCGGGAGACCCAGTACTTC.

The chain recombines TRBV9 with TRBJ1-1; D is ambiguous. Looked up from germline, CDR1 is SGDLS and CDR2 is YYNGEE. The CDR3 is made up of 12 amino acids. V was trimmed by 9 bases and J by 2 bases, leaving 11 bases between them. CDR3 sequence: CAIRSENTEAFF. The CDR3 DNA follows: TGTGCCATCCGGAGCGAAAACACTGAAGCTTTCTTT.

This clone has just one count. J is TRBJ2-5 and V is TRBV4-2; perhaps TRBD2 as D (6 bases). The CDR3 length is 17 residues. The germline gives CDR1 LGHNA, CDR2 YNFKEQ. Trimming shortened V by 0 bases and J by 1 base, and 15 bases separated the two germline ends. The CDR3 loop is CASSQDLGSGPQETQYF. The CDR3 nucleotides are TGTGCCAGCAGCCAAGACTTGGGGAGCGGGCCCCAAGAGACCCAGTACTTC.

The V gene is TRBV6-5, the J gene TRBJ1-6; 9 nucleotides match TRBD1. Germline CDR1 and CDR2: MNHEY and SVGAGI. The ends lost 6 bases at V and 9 bases at J; junction bases unmatched: 9. CDR3 length equals 15 residues. CDR3 sequence reads: CASSLDRGVGSPLHF. CDR3 nucleotides: TGTGCCAGCAGCTTGGACAGGGGTGTAGGTTCACCCCTCCACTTT.